This T cell receptor beta chain was recorded in a study of blood T cell repertoires in COVID-19. Turning to the study itself: Acute and convalescent COVID-19 samples came from the United States, Italy and Spain. PBMCs, B-cell-depleted T cells, or T cells were the source of the cDNA or gDNA that made up the material.

V was shortened by 7 bases and J by 8 bases, with 21 bases between the two germline ends. CDR3 length: 15 amino acids. The germline V gene has CDR1 MNHEY and CDR2 SVGAGI. In the original processing: Nucleated cell counts were estimated from reference gene primer amplification. Profiled with immunoSEQ multiplex PCR; TCRdb holds only in-frame clones, not every one. The V and J calls and clone size were taken over from that table, and D and trimming were inferred from the DNA. The sample lists 150,000 or so clones, about 80% occurring once. The receptor was derived from a woman aged 55-70 years with acute or convalescent COVID-19. J is TRBJ2-1 and V is TRBV6-5; D might be TRBD1 (6 bases). The sequenced sample consisted of peripheral blood. The CDR3 loop is CASTPRDQGSYEQFF. CDR3 DNA: TGTGCCAGCACCCCCCGGGACCAGGGGTCGTATGAGCAGTTCTTC.